A single sample is the source of the 17 T cell receptor beta chains below, sequenced in a study of blood T cells in healthy people across ages (dated by TCRdb to the mid-2010s). Receptor libraries were prepared by 5' RACE. The sequencing machine was an Illumina HiSeq 2500. A second PCR of roughly 6 to 12 cycles was run with a J-beta primer mix and a sample-barcoded 5' primer. TCRdb reanalyzed the raw reads on its own, using fastp at Q25 for trimming and MiXCR for clone calling, and kept in-frame beta chains. Rows with one shared CDR3 protein collapse into an entry with the most common genes and DNA. This sample gives some 670,000 distinct CDR3 sequences in total; more than 45% of them show up just once. About 13% of the sample is taken by the ten largest. What was sequenced was blood. These receptor sequences come from an elderly woman in good health.

This clonotype was seen a single time. The chain recombines TRBV3-1 with TRBJ2-5; D is perhaps TRBD1 or TRBD2 (5 bases each). Germline CDR1 and CDR2: LGHDT and YNNKEL (reference sequence). V was pared by 2 bases and J by 3 bases, with 10 bases between. This CDR3 has 14 amino acids. CDR3 nucleotide sequence: TGTGCCAGCAGCCAACTCCGGGACGAAGAGACCCAGTACTTC. Translated, it gives CASSQLRDEETQYF.

This clonotype was detected many times. The chain employs TRBV5-1 and TRBJ2-5, with TRBD2 as a possible D gene (7 bases). This CDR3 comprises 15 residues. Deletions cut 2 bases from V and 2 bases from J, with 13 bases between. Germline lookup yields CDR1 SGHRS and CDR2 YFSETQ. The CDR3 sequence: CASSLQGAGQETQYF. Here the CDR3 DNA reads TGCGCCAGCAGCTTACAGGGAGCGGGACAAGAGACCCAGTACTTC.

As for this clonotype: Being one base from a much bigger clone, this may be a read error. J is TRBJ2-3 and V is TRBV15; D may be TRBD2 (7 bases). CDR1 and CDR2 (germline): LNHNV, YYDKDF (reference sequence). The germline V and J ends were trimmed by 0 bases and 10 bases, with 17 bases remaining between them. The CDR3 spans 15 residues. CDR3 sequence: CATSRDIREGDAQYF. The CDR3 DNA follows: TGTGCCACCAGCAGAGATATCAGGGAGGGGGATGCGCAGTATTTT.

The V gene is TRBV29-1, the J gene TRBJ2-4; the D call may be TRBD1 or TRBD2 (6 bases each). The CDR3 consists of 14 residues. Germline CDR1 and CDR2: SQVTM and ANQGSEA. The V gene lost 3 bases and the J gene lost 12 bases, with 21 bases spanning the gap. CDR3 residues: CSVEITVMGGTQYF. DNA for the CDR3: TGCAGCGTTGAGATCACGGTCATGGGGGGCACTCAGTACTTC.

In DNA, the CDR3 is TGCAGCGTTCCACGCAGGGACACAGATACGCAGTATTTT. It codes for CSVPRRDTDTQYF. This rearrangement joins TRBV29-1 to TRBJ2-3, with TRBD1 as a possible D gene (5 bases). The CDR3 loop spans 13 amino acids. Between the trimmed V and J ends, which lost 5 bases and 2 bases, there was a span of 11 bases. CDR1 and CDR2 from the germline V gene are SQVTM and ANQGSEA.

This clonotype turned up a few times. The chain uses TRBV28 and TRBJ2-6, with a weak D call TRBD1 (6 bases). Germline V gene lookup returns CDR1 MDHEN and CDR2 SYDVKM. This CDR3 has 16 residues. Trimming left V 7 bases short and J 0 bases short, with 13 bases between. The CDR3, as DNA: TGTGCCAGCACCCGGGACACGCTCTCTGGGGCCAACGTCCTGACTTTC. Protein product: CASTRDTLSGANVLTF.

The CDR3 region has the DNA TGTGCCAGCAGCCTAGGCTCTAGCGGGACCTTGCAGTACTTC. This translates into CASSLGSSGTLQYF. The chain combines TRBV7-6 with TRBJ2-5, with 9 bases lining up with TRBD2. The junction had 12 bases not matched to a gene; V was cut back by 5 bases and J by 11 bases. This CDR3 has 14 amino acids. The germline CDR1 and CDR2 sequences are SGHVS and FNYEAQ.

This clonotype was seen only a few times. A read error may be the cause here, since a much bigger clone is one base away. The chain is built from TRBV6-6 and TRBJ2-1; D gene unclear. Germline V CDR1 and CDR2: MNHNY, SVGAGI (reference sequence). The CDR3 consists of 16 residues. V was pared by 6 bases and J by 7 bases, with 22 bases between. The CDR3 region is CASSSTICGRSNEQFF. DNA of the CDR3: TGTGCCAGCAGCTCCACAATATGTGGTCGTTCAAATGAGCAGTTCTTC.

The chain recombines TRBV14 with TRBJ1-1; no firm D call. The CDR3 covers 13 residues. Trimming left V 0 bases short and J 8 bases short, with 10 bases between. Germline assignment: CDR1 SGHDN and CDR2 FVKESK. In DNA, the CDR3 is TGTGCCAGCAGCCAAGATTTTTTTCAGGAAGCTTTCTTT. Its protein is CASSQDFFQEAFF.

V usage is TRBV7-9 and J usage is TRBJ1-2; D gene uncertain. Between the trimmed V and J ends, which lost 1 base and 6 bases, there was a span of 6 bases. Germline CDR1 reads SEHNR; CDR2 reads FQNEAQ (reference sequence). The length of the CDR3 is 12 residues. This chain's CDR3 is CASSLERNGYTF. The CDR3 coding sequence is TGTGCCAGCAGCTTAGAACGGAATGGCTACACCTTC.

The chain employs TRBV20-1 and TRBJ2-4; TRBD1 is a possible D gene (6 bases). Germline-derived CDR1 and CDR2 are DFQATT and SNEGSKA (reference sequence). The CDR3 covers 8 residues. Deletions cut 5 bases from V and 14 bases from J, with 7 bases between. The CDR3: CSAWDKYF. CDR3 nucleotide sequence: TGCAGTGCTTGGGACAAGTACTTC.

About this clonotype: At one of its ends the junction is not consistent with the germline gene, which may arise from a read error. J is TRBJ2-5 and V is TRBV10-3, with D tentatively TRBD1 or TRBD2 (5 bases each). This CDR3 has 19 amino acids. Germline V gives CDR1 ENHRY, CDR2 SYGVKD. CDR3 nucleotide sequence: TGCGCCATCAGTGAGTCGAACGGGGCCAGCAGCGGCAACCGCGATGAGCAGTACTTC. Translation: CAISESNGASSGNRDEQYF.

This chain links TRBV7-9 with TRBJ1-4; weak D call: TRBD1 (6 bases). Germline CDR1 SEHNR, CDR2 FQNEAQ (reference sequence). CDR3 length: 15 residues. With 4 bases removed from V and 6 bases from J, the gap between germline ends came to 15 bases. For the CDR3, the DNA is TGTGCCAGCAGCTCCCCCAGGGGATTTTATGAAAAACTGTTTTTT. Encoded protein: CASSSPRGFYEKLFF.

This chain connects TRBV5-1 to TRBJ1-5; a weak D match, TRBD1 (5 bases). This CDR3 is built from 14 residues. The V gene's germline CDR1 is SGHRS and CDR2 YFSETQ. The germline V and J ends were trimmed by 0 bases and 7 bases, with 11 bases remaining between them. CDR3 nucleotide sequence: TGCGCCAGCAGCTTGGGGGGCTTTAAACAGCCCCAGCATTTT. Protein product: CASSLGGFKQPQHF. Full variable domain (missing parts from reference TRBV5-1 and TRBJ1-5): KAGVTQTPRYLIKTRGQQVTLSCSPISGHRSVSWYQQTPGQGLQFLFEYFSETQRNKGNFPGRFSGRQFSNSRSEMNVSTLELGDSALYLCASSLGGFKQPQHFGDGTRLSIL.

The chain is built from TRBV7-8 and TRBJ2-1; 11 nucleotides match TRBD2. CDR3 length: 11 residues. The trim removed 5 bases at V and 14 bases at J, leaving 2 bases unmatched. Germline CDR1 and CDR2: SGHVS and FQNEAQ. CDR3 sequence: CASSPGLAEFF. CDR3 DNA sequence: TGTGCCAGCAGCCCGGGACTAGCGGAGTTCTTC.

There are a few counts of this clonotype. The chain employs TRBV29-1 and TRBJ1-1; TRBD1 matches at 8 bases. J was trimmed by 7 bases and V by 6 bases; bases with no gene match: 4. The CDR3 runs to 11 residues. Germline values: CDR1 SQVTM, CDR2 ANQGSEA. The CDR3, as DNA: TGCAGCGTCTCCGACAGGGGTGAAGCTTTCTTT. It yields the protein CSVSDRGEAFF.

This clonotype was recorded a few times. The gene calls are TRBV7-9 and TRBJ1-2, with a possible D match to TRBD1 (6 bases). The CDR3 is 15 residues long. Germline V gene sequence: CDR1 SEHNR, CDR2 FQNEAQ (reference sequence). Trimming left V 2 bases short and J 8 bases short, with 18 bases between. In nucleotides, the CDR3 is TGTGCCAGCAGCTTAAATCTGTACAGGGCTGACGGCTACACCTTC. Its protein is CASSLNLYRADGYTF. Full variable domain (rest looked up from reference TRBV7-9 and TRBJ1-2): DTGVSQNPRHKITKRGQNVTFRCDPISEHNRLYWYRQTLGQGPEFLTYFQNEAQLEKSRLLSDRFSAERPKGSFSTLEIQRTEQGDSAMYLCASSLNLYRADGYTFGSGTRLTVV.